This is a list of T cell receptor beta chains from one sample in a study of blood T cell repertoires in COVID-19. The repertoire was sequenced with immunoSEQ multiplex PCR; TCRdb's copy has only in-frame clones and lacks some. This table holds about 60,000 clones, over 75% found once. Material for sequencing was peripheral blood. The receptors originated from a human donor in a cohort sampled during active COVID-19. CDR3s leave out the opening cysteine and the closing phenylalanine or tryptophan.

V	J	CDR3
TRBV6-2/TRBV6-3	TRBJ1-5	ASSWGTVVNSNQPQH
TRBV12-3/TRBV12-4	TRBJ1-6	ASRTGEIPPLH
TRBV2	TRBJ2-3	ASSLYTDTQY
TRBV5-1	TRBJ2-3	ASSLLYGGAATDTQY
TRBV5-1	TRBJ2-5	ASTAVSSEETQY
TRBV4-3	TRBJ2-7	ASSQDLLTGLWGEQY
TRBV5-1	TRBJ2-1	ASSATGESSYNEQF
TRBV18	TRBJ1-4	ASSEGQGGYEKLF
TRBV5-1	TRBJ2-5	ASSLTGEETQY
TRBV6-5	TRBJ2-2	ASSYRGITGELF
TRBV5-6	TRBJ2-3	ASSLVSGGPDTQY
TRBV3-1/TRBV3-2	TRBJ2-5	ASTGTSGKETQY
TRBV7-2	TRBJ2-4	ASSLPYLGTSNIQY
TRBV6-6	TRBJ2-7	ASSPTGAPTEQY
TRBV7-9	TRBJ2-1	ASSFRSGGPYNEQF
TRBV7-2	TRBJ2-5	ATRRAGGETQY
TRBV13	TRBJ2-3	ASSLVGGVSGTQY
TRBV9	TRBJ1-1	ASSVGGAGNTEAF
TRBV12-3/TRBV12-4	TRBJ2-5	ASRLSFQETQY
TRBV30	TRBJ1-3	AWTGDFGNTIY
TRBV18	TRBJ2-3	ASSPSTGADTQY
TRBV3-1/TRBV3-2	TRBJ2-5	ASSQQGQETQY
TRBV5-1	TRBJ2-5	ASSPYSGRGEVTQY
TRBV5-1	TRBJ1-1	ASSLETGGMNTEAF
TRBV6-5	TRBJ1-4	ASSYSSGASNEKLF
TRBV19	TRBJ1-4	ASSMYGPGAIGEKLF
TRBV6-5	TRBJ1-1	ASSYSMGQNTEAF
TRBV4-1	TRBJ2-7	ASSQPGGDSYEQY
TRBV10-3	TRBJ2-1	AIGTQPGDEQF
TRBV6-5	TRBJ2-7	ARINRTGGLYEQY
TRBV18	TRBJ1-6	ASSPYPGGADNSPLH
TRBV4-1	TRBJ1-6	ASSHRADRGPHSPLH
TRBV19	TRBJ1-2	ASSTGQYGYT
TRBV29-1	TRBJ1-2	SVAGTDYPLAGYT